This record looks at one T cell receptor beta chain sequence and its context. The data derive from a study of blood T cell repertoires in COVID-19. Study summary: Samples of COVID-19 (acute and convalescent) were obtained from the United States, Italy and Spain. The analysed material was cDNA or gDNA that came from T cells, B-cell-depleted T cells, or PBMCs.

Germline V gives CDR1 DFQATT, CDR2 SNEGSKA (reference sequence). The CDR3 has 11 amino acids. Trimming removed 1 base at V and 6 bases at J, with 6 bases between. Original processing methods: Cell counts per sample came from amplifying reference gene primers. Sequenced by immunoSEQ multiplex PCR; TCRdb stores in-frame clones only, minus some. V and J calls and clone size are given by that table; D and trimming were obtained from the DNA. In the table there are about 120,000 clones, 85% of which are singletons. The clonotype originates from a man between 60 and 70 years old with acute or convalescent COVID-19. Sequenced input: peripheral blood. This rearrangement joins TRBV20-1 to TRBJ1-1; D is unresolved. This CDR3 reads CSARAGPEAFF. The CDR3 DNA reads TGCAGTGCTAGAGCGGGTCCTGAAGCTTTCTTT.